The rows below give T cell receptor beta chains drawn from one sample of a study of T-cell reconstitution after alpha-beta-depleted transplantation in children. TCRdb re-derived calls from the PCR reads in MiXCR, one entry per CDR3 protein. Counted here are 180,000 or so distinct CDR3 sequences, roughly 6.3% occurring once; the ten biggest clones make up around 4.4%. The source was PBMCs, collected before TCRalphabeta/CD19-depleted stem cell transplant. The receptor source for this set is a girl under three years old with combined immunodeficiency, due to receive a stem cell transplant. Each CDR3 is given with its conserved first and last residue. Each record gives: D gene, J gene, CDR3 length, V gene, clone size, CDR3 DNA, CDR3 protein. D genes are given only for firm matches. The size entry is marked missing in some rows and otherwise reads once, few, many or a size class.

TRBD2 TRBJ2-3 16 TRBV5-6 few TGTGCCAGCAGCCCTCCCGGGACTATAAGCACAGATACGCAGTATTTT CASSPPGTISTDTQYF
. TRBJ2-7 10 TRBV29-1 many TGCAGCGTTGTTCACGTAGAGCAGTACTTC CSVVHVEQYF
TRBD2 TRBJ2-1 14 TRBV27 few TGTGCCAGCAGTTTACGGGAGGGACACAATGAGCAGTTCTTC CASSLREGHNEQFF
TRBD1 TRBJ2-7 16 TRBV27 few TGTGCCAGCAGTTTTGACCGGGACAGGGCTACCTACGAGCAGTACTTC CASSFDRDRATYEQYF
. TRBJ2-1 13 TRBV11-3 many TGTGCCAGCAGCTTAGAGGGCAGTCATGAGCAGTTCTTC CASSLEGSHEQFF
. TRBJ2-7 15 TRBV20-1 many TGCAGTGCTAGAGATTTCTCCGAGGGCCCCTACGAGCAGTACTTC CSARDFSEGPYEQYF
. TRBJ2-7 14 TRBV4-3 many TGCGCCAGCAGCCCGGACAGCATGAACTACGAGCAGTACTTC CASSPDSMNYEQYF
. TRBJ2-1 19 TRBV28 many TGTGCCAGCAGTTCAATTCGCCAGCCGCGGGGAGGTTCCTACAATGAGCAGTTCTTC CASSSIRQPRGGSYNEQFF
TRBD2 TRBJ2-1 14 TRBV20-1 many TGCAGTGCTAGACCTGACGGGGGGAACAATGAGCAGTTCTTC CSARPDGGNNEQFF
TRBD2 TRBJ2-7 17 TRBV5-1 . TGCGCCAGCAGCTTGGGACTAGCGGCACCAAGCTCCTACGAGCAGTACTTC CASSLGLAAPSSYEQYF
. TRBJ2-3 12 TRBV28 many TGTGCCAGCAGAACCTGGCAGGAGAGGATGTATTTT CASRTWQERMYF
. TRBJ2-7 12 TRBV6-2/TRBV6-3 . TGTGCCAGCAGCCAGATATCCTACGAGCAGTACTTC CASSQISYEQYF
. TRBJ2-3 11 TRBV29-1 many TGCAGCGTTCTTTTGGAAGGCTCAGAGTATTTT CSVLLEGSEYF
TRBD1 TRBJ1-1 16 TRBV3-1 . TGTGCCAGCAGCCAACCTTGGACAGGGGTTGGGACTGAAGCTTTCTTT CASSQPWTGVGTEAFF
. TRBJ2-7 14 TRBV6-1 many TGTGCCAGCAGGCGTGGGAGCCGGACTTACGAGCAGTACTTC CASRRGSRTYEQYF
. TRBJ2-1 13 TRBV3-1 many TGTGCCAGCAGCCAATTAACTTACAATGAGCAGTTCTTC CASSQLTYNEQFF
. TRBJ2-7 13 TRBV4-2 many TGTGCCAGCAGCGCGGGCCCATCCTACGAGCAGTACTTC CASSAGPSYEQYF
. TRBJ1-1 13 TRBV20-1 many TGCAGTGCTTGTTTAAGAGGAAACACTGAAGCTTTCTTT CSACLRGNTEAFF
. TRBJ2-2 15 TRBV9 many TGTGCCAGCAGCGTAAGGATTCAGGGGACCGGGGAGCTGTTTTTT CASSVRIQGTGELFF
. TRBJ1-2 14 TRBV30 many TGTGCCTGGACCTCCGGGGCGGATCACTATGGCTACACCTTC CAWTSGADHYGYTF
TRBD1 TRBJ2-1 15 TRBV9 many TGTGCCAGCAGCGGTGAGGGGGCCCCCTACAATGAGCAGTTCTTC CASSGEGAPYNEQFF
TRBD2 TRBJ2-5 15 TRBV5-1 many TGCGCCAGCAGCCTGGGAGCGGGAGTTCTGGAGACCCAGTACTTC CASSLGAGVLETQYF
. TRBJ2-3 19 TRBV28 many TGTGCCAGCAGTTCCAATTCACTAGGGTTGGGACTCCGCACAGATACGCAGTATTTT CASSSNSLGLGLRTDTQYF
. TRBJ2-1 15 TRBV5-6 many TGTGCCAGCAGCTCCGCTAAATCAGGGGTCAATGAGCAGTTCTTC CASSSAKSGVNEQFF
TRBD1 TRBJ2-7 14 TRBV5-4 many TGTGCCAGCAGCTTGGGGGACAGCCCCTACGAGCAGTACTTC CASSLGDSPYEQYF
TRBD1 TRBJ2-6 17 TRBV6-5 many TGTGCCAGCAGTTACAGGACAGGCCCTACTGGGGCCAACGTCCTGACTTTC CASSYRTGPTGANVLTF
TRBD1 TRBJ2-3 17 TRBV6-5 . TGTGCCAGCAGTAGGGACAGGGCTAGTTGGGGCACAGATACGCAGTATTTT CASSRDRASWGTDTQYF
TRBD1 TRBJ2-7 14 TRBV29-1 many TGCAGCGTTGAAGCGGCAGGGGGAACCTACGAGCAGTACTTC CSVEAAGGTYEQYF
. TRBJ2-5 16 TRBV7-9 . TGTGCCAGCAGCTCGGGGGCCACAATGGGCTTAGAGACCCAGTACTTC CASSSGATMGLETQYF
TRBD1 TRBJ2-2 14 TRBV29-1 many TGCAGCGCAACGACCGGGACAGGGCTCGGGGAGCTGTTTTTT CSATTGTGLGELFF
TRBD2 TRBJ2-7 16 TRBV11-2 many TGTGCCAGCAGCTTAGATCTAGCGGTCTTCTCCTACGAGCAGTACTTC CASSLDLAVFSYEQYF